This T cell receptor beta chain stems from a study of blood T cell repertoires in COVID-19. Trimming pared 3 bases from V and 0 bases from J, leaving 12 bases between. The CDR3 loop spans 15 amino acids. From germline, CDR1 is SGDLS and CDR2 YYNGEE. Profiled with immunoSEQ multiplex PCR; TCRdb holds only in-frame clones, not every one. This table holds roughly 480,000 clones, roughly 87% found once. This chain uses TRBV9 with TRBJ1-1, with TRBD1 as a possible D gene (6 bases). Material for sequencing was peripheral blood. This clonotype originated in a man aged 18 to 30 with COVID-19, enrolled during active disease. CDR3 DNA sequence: TGTGCCAGCAGCGCCGGCGGACAGTTGAACACTGAAGCTTTCTTT. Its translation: CASSAGGQLNTEAFF.